These 3 T cell receptor beta chains came from one sample sequenced in a study of T cells in Graves' hyperthyroidism and ophthalmopathy. TCR beta CDR3 region amplification was performed from RNA transcripts. During a first-round RT-PCR of the TCR CDR3, the HTBI primer set was used. TCRdb used MiXCR to reprocess the multiplex PCR reads, holding one entry per CDR3 protein. This sample carries some 210,000 distinct CDR3 sequences, approximately 17% of them seen once, and the ten largest clones take roughly 53%. Sequencing was carried out using blood. These receptors were obtained from a man in his fifties with Graves' hyperthyroidism.

V and J are TRBV6-1 and TRBJ2-3; 12 nucleotides match TRBD2. Germline loops: CDR1 MNHNS, CDR2 SASEGT. The CDR3 runs 16 residues. V gave up 5 bases and J gave up 5 bases; unmatched junction bases: 8. The DNA for the CDR3 is TGTGCCAGCAGTCATCTACTAGCGGGAGGATTAGATACGCAGTATTTT. Amino acid sequence: CASSHLLAGGLDTQYF.

This clonotype showed up many times. V and J are TRBV12-3 or TRBV12-4 and TRBJ1-2; 10 nucleotides match TRBD1. The CDR3 sequence is 15 residues long. V lost 6 bases, J lost 7 bases, and 11 bases stayed unmatched. CDR3 coding DNA: TGTGCCAGCAGCATCGGGGACAGGGGTTTTTTTGGCTACACCTTC. Translated, it gives CASSIGDRGFFGYTF.

This clonotype was counted ten times or more. The V call is TRBV12-5, the J call TRBJ2-4; D is undetermined. The V gene lost 0 bases and the J gene lost 2 bases, with 17 bases spanning the gap. The CDR3 has 18 amino acids. CDR1 LGHNT and CDR2 FRNRAP come from the germline V gene. The CDR3 protein is CASGLVLAPAYTKNIQYF. CDR3 nucleotide sequence: TGTGCTAGTGGTTTGGTACTGGCGCCAGCCTACACCAAAAACATTCAGTACTTC.